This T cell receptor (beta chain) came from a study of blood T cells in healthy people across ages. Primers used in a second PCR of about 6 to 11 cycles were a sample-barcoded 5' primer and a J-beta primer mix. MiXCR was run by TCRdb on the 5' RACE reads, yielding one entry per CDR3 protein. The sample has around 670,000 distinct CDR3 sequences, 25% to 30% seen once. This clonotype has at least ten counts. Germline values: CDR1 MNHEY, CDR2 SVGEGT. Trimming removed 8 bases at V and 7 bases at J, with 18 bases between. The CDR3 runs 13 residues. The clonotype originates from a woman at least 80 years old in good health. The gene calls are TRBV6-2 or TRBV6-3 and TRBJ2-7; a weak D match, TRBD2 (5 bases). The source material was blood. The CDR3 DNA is TGTGCCAGCGGCAACTCGAGGGCCGGGGAGCAGTACTTC. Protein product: CASGNSRAGEQYF.